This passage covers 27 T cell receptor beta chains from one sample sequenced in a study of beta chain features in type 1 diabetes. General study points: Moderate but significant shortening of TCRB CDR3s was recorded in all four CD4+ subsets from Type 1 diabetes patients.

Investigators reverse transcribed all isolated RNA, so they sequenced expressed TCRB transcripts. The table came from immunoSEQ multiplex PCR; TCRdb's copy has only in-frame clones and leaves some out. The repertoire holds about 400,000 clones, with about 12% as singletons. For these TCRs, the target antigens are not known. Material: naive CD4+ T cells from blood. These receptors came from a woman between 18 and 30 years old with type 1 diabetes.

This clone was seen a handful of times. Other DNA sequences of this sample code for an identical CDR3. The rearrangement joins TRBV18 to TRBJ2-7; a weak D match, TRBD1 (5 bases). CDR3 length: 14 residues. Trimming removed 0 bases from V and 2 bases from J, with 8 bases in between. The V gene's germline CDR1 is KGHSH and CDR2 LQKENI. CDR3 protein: CASSPPPGTYEQYF. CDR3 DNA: TGTGCCAGCTCACCACCCCCAGGGACCTACGAGCAGTACTTC. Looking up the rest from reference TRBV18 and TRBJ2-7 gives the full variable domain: NAGVMQNPRHLVRRRGQEARLRCSPMKGHSHVYWYRQLPEEGLKFMVYLQKENIIDESGMPKERFSAEFPKEGPSILRIQQVVRGDSAAYFCASSPPPGTYEQYFGPGTRLTVT.

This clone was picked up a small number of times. The CDR3 loop is CASRTGSNQPQHF. CDR3 bases: TGTGCCAGCCGGACGGGAAGCAATCAGCCCCAGCATTTT. The J gene is TRBJ1-5, the V gene TRBV2; D not certain. The V and J ends lost 8 bases and 1 base respectively, with 9 bases between them. In germline, CDR1 is SNHLY, CDR2 FYNNEI. This CDR3 has 13 amino acids.

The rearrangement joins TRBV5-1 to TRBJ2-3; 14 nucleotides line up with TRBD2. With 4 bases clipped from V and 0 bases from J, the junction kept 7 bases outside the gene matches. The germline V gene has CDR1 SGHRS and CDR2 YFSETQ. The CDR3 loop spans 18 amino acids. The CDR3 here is CASSLGLAGGPSTDTQYF. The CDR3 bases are TGCGCCAGCAGCCTCGGACTAGCGGGGGGACCTAGCACAGATACGCAGTATTTT.

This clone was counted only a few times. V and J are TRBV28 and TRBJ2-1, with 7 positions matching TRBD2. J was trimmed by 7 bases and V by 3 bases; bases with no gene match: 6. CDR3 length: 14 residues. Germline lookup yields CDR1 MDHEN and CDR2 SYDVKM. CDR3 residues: CASSFGTIRNEQFF. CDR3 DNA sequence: TGTGCCAGCAGTTTCGGGACTATTAGGAATGAGCAGTTCTTC.

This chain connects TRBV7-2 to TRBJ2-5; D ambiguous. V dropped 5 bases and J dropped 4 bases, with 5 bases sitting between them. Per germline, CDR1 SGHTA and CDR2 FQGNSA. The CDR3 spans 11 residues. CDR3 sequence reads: CASSPLETQYF. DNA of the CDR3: TGTGCCAGCAGCCCTCTAGAGACCCAGTACTTC.

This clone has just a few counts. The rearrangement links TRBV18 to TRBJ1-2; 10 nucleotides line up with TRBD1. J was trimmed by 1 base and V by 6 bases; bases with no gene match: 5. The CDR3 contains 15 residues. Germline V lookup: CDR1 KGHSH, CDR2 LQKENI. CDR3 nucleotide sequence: TGTGCCAGCTCCGACCGGGACAGGGGTAACTATGGCTACACCTTC. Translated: CASSDRDRGNYGYTF. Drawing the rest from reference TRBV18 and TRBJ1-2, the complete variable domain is NAGVMQNPRHLVRRRGQEARLRCSPMKGHSHVYWYRQLPEEGLKFMVYLQKENIIDESGMPKERFSAEFPKEGPSILRIQQVVRGDSAAYFCASSDRDRGNYGYTFGSGTRLTVV.

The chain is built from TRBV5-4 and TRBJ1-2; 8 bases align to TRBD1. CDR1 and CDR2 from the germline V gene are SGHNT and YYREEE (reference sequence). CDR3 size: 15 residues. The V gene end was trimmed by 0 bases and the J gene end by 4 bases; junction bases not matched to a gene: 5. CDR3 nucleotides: TGTGCCAGCAGCTTGGTCACGGACAGGGTCTATGGCTACACCTTC. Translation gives CASSLVTDRVYGYTF. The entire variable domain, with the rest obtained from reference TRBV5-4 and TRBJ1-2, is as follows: ETGVTQSPTHLIKTRGQQVTLRCSSQSGHNTVSWYQQALGQGPQFIFQYYREEENGRGNFPPRFSGLQFPNYSSELNVNALELDDSALYLCASSLVTDRVYGYTFGSGTRLTVV.

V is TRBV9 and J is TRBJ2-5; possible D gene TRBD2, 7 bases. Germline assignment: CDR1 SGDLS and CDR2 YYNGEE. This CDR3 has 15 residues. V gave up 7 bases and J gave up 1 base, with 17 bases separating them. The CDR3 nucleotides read TGTGCCAGCTCCCGTGGCGGGGGCCTCCAAGAGACCCAGTACTTC. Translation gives CASSRGGGLQETQYF.

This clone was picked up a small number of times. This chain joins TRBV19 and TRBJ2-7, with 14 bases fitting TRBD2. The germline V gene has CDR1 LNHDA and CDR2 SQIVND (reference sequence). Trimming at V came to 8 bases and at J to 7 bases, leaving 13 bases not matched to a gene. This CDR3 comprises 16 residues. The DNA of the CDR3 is TGTGCCAGTCAGGATACGGGACTAGCGGGAGTGCGGGAGCAGTACTTC. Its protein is CASQDTGLAGVREQYF.

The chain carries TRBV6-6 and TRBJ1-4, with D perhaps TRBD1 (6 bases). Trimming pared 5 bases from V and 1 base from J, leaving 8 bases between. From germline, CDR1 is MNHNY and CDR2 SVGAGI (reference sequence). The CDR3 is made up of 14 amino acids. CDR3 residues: CASSTGLTNEKLFF. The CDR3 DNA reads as TGTGCCAGCAGTACAGGGCTAACTAATGAAAAACTGTTTTTT.

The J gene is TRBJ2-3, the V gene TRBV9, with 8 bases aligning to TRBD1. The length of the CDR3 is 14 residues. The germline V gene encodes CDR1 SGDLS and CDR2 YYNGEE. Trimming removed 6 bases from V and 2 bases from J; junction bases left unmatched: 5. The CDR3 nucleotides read TGTGCCAGCACAGCCAGGGGGCACACAGATACGCAGTATTTT. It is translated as CASTARGHTDTQYF.

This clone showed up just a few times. The CDR3 region has the DNA TGCAGCGTTGCCGGGAGCTCCTACGAGCAGTACTTC. Protein product: CSVAGSSYEQYF. V gene TRBV29-1 combines with J gene TRBJ2-7, with a weak D call TRBD2 (6 bases). V gave up 4 bases and J gave up 0 bases, with 7 bases separating them. CDR1 is SQVTM, CDR2 ANQGSEA, per germline. The CDR3 is made up of 12 amino acids.

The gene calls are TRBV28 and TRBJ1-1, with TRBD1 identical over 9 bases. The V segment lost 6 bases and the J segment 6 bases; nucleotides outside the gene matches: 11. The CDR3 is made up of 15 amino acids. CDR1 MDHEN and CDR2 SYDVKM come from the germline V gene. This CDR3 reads CASSGAGTGISEAFF. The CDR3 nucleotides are TGTGCCAGCAGCGGGGCCGGGACAGGGATCTCTGAAGCTTTCTTT.

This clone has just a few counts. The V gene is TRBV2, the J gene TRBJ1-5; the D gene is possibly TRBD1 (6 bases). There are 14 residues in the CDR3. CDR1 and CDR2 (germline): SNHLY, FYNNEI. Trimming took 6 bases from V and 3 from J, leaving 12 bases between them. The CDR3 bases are TGTGCCAGCAGCCAGGACAGCTACAATCAGCCCCAGCATTTT. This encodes CASSQDSYNQPQHF.

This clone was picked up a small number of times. CDR3 nucleotides: TGTGCCAGCTCACCCCCGGCTAGTGGGGGACAGACCCAGTACTTC. Translating it yields CASSPPASGGQTQYF. The chain is built from TRBV18 and TRBJ2-7; perhaps D is TRBD1 or TRBD2 (5 bases each). The DNA end is a closer match to TRBJ2-5, so the J assignment may be wrong. The germline V gene encodes CDR1 KGHSH and CDR2 LQKENI. The CDR3 covers 15 residues.

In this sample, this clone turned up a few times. In DNA form, the CDR3 reads TGTGCCAGCAACAGACAGGGGGGCGAGAACATTCAGTACTTC. As protein: CASNRQGGENIQYF. The genes are TRBV2 and TRBJ2-4; TRBD1 agrees at 9 bases. V gave up 7 bases and J gave up 7 bases; unmatched junction bases: 8. The CDR3 is made up of 14 amino acids. Germline lookup yields CDR1 SNHLY and CDR2 FYNNEI. The variable domain in full, with the rest retrieved from reference TRBV2 and TRBJ2-4, is EPEVTQTPSHQVTQMGQEVILRCVPISNHLYFYWYRQILGQKVEFLVSFYNNEISEKSEIFDDQFSVERPDGSNFTLKIRSTKLEDSAMYFCASNRQGGENIQYFGAGTRLSVL.

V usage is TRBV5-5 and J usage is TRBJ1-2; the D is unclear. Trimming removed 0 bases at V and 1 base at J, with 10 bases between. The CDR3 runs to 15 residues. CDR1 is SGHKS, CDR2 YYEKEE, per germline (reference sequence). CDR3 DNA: TGTGCCAGCAGCTTGGCCGGGAGGAATAACTATGGCTACACCTTC. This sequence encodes CASSLAGRNNYGYTF.

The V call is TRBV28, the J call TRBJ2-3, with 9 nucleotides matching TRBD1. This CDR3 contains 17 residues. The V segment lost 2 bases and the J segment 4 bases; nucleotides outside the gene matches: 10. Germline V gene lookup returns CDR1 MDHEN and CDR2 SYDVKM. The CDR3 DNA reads TGTGCCAGCAGTTTAGGAGGACAGGGGTGGATTGCAGATACGCAGTATTTT. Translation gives CASSLGGQGWIADTQYF.

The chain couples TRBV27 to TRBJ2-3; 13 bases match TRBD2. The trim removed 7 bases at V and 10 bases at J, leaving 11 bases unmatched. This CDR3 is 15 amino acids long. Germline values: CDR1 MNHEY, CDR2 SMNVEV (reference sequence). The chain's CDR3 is CASTLTSGGPKSQYF. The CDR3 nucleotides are TGTGCCAGCACCCTGACTAGCGGGGGGCCCAAGTCGCAGTATTTT.

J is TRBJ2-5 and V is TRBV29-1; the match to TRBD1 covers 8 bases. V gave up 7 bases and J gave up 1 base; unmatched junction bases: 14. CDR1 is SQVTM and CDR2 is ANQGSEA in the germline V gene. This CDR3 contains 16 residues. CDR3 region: CSADTKRTGLQETQYF. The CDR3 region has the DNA TGCAGCGCCGATACTAAACGGACAGGGCTCCAAGAGACCCAGTACTTC.

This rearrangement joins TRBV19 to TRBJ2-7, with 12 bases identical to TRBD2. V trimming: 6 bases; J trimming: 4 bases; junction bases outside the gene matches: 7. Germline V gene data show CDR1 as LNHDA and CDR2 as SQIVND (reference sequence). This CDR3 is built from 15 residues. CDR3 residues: CASSLAGGPNYEQYF. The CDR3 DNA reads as TGTGCCAGTAGCCTAGCGGGAGGGCCAAATTACGAGCAGTACTTC. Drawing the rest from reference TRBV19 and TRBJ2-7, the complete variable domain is DGGITQSPKYLFRKEGQNVTLSCEQNLNHDAMYWYRQDPGQGLRLIYYSQIVNDFQKGDIAEGYSVSREKKESFPLTVTSAQKNPTAFYLCASSLAGGPNYEQYFGPGTRLTVT.

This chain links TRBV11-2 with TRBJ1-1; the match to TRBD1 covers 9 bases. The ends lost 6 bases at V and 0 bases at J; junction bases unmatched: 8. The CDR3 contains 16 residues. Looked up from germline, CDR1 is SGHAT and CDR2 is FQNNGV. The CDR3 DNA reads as TGTGCCAGCAGGCGTACAGGGGGCGCGGTGAACACTGAAGCTTTCTTT. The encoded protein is CASRRTGGAVNTEAFF.

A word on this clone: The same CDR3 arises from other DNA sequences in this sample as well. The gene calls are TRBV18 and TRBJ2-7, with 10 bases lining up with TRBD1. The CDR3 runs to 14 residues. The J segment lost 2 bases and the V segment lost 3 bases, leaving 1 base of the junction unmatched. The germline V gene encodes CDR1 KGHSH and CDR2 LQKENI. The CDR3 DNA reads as TGTGCCAGCTCACCGGGGACAGGGGCCTACGAGCAGTACTTC. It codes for CASSPGTGAYEQYF.

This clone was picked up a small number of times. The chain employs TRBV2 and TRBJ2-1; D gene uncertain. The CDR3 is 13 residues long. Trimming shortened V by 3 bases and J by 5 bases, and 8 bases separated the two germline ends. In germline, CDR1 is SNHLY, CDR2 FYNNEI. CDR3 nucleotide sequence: TGTGCCAGCAGTGACTTAGCAAACAATGAGCAGTTCTTC. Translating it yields CASSDLANNEQFF.

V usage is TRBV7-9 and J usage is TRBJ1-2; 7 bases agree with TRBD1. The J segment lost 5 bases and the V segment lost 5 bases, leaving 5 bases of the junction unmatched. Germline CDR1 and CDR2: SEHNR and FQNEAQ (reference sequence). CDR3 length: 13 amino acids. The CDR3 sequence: CASSVDRVYGYTF. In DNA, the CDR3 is TGTGCCAGCAGCGTCGACAGGGTGTATGGCTACACCTTC.

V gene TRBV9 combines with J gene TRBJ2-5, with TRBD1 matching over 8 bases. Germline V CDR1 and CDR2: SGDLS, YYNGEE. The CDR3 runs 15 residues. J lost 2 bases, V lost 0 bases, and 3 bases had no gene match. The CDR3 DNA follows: TGTGCCAGCAGCGTAGGGACAGGGACACAAGAGACCCAGTACTTC. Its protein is CASSVGTGTQETQYF.

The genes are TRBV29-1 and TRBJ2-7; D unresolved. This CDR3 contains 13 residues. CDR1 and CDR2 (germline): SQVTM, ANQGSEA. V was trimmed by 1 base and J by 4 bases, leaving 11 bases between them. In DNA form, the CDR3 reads TGCAGCGTTGAAGGCGGTCTCCCTTACGAGCAGTACTTC. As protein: CSVEGGLPYEQYF.